This T cell receptor beta chain was captured in a study of blood T cell repertoires in COVID-19. For the study at large: From the United States, Italy and Spain came samples of acute and convalescent COVID-19. Sample material is recorded as cDNA or gDNA derived from T cells, B-cell-depleted T cells, or PBMCs.

Germline lookup yields CDR1 MGHRA and CDR2 YSYEKL. J lost 7 bases, V lost 0 bases, and 9 bases had no gene match. This CDR3 comprises 16 residues. Original processing notes: Estimation of nucleated cell counts was performed using reference gene primer amplification. Clones were sequenced by immunoSEQ multiplex PCR, and TCRdb holds only the in-frame ones, with some missing. For V, J and clone size, that table is used; D and trimming come from the DNA. The sample comprises 150,000 to 200,000 clones, roughly 91% of which are singletons, and around 2.1% rests with the top ten. Sequenced material: peripheral blood. The receptor was isolated from a man aged 50 or older who had recovered from COVID-19. The chain links TRBV4-1 to TRBJ2-5; 9 bases match TRBD2. The CDR3 nucleotides are TGCGCCAGCAGCCAAGAAAGCCGAGCGGGGGGAGGGACCCAGTACTTC. It yields the protein CASSQESRAGGGTQYF.